The next 5 T cell receptor beta chains were all read from a single sample in a study of cytomegalovirus exposure and HLA in healthy donors. A multiplex PCR was run with 60 Vbeta primers and 13 Jbeta primers. Assay: immunoSEQ multiplex PCR; the TCRdb copy retains only in-frame clones and omits some. The top ten clones hold 3% to 4% of a sample with tens of thousands of clones, approximately 79% of them seen once. Sequences were obtained from PBMCs. All receptors come from a woman aged 40 to 50 in good health and CMV-seronegative.

The chain has TRBV14 and TRBJ2-1, with TRBD1 matching over 9 bases. V gave up 4 bases and J gave up 3 bases; unmatched junction bases: 4. CDR1 and CDR2 (germline): SGHDN, FVKESK. The CDR3 is made up of 15 amino acids. CDR3 DNA: TGTGCCAGCAGCCGGGACAGGGACTTCTACAATGAGCAGTTCTTC. Its translation: CASSRDRDFYNEQFF.

The genes are TRBV18 and TRBJ1-1; no reliable D call. The germline CDR1 and CDR2 sequences are KGHSH and LQKENI. The CDR3 contains 13 residues. Trimming shortened V by 3 bases and J by 1 base, and 6 bases separated the two germline ends. The CDR3 DNA is TGTGCCAGCTCACCTACAAAGAACACTGAAGCTTTCTTT. Translated: CASSPTKNTEAFF.

The rearrangement uses TRBV27 and TRBJ2-7, with 7 nucleotides matching TRBD1. V lost 0 bases and J lost 3; bases outside the gene matches: 2. This CDR3 contains 14 residues. Per the germline V gene, CDR1 is MNHEY and CDR2 is SMNVEV (reference sequence). In nucleotides, the CDR3 is TGTGCCAGCAGTTTATCGAGGGACAGCTACGAGCAGTACTTC. Its translation is CASSLSRDSYEQYF.

V usage is TRBV6-6 and J usage is TRBJ1-3; 8 nucleotides match TRBD1. This CDR3 contains 16 residues. CDR1 and CDR2 from the germline V gene are MNHNY and SVGAGI (reference sequence). With 6 bases clipped from V and 3 bases from J, the junction kept 10 bases outside the gene matches. The CDR3 here is CASRGLTGENGNTIYF. In nucleotides, the CDR3 is TGTGCCAGCAGGGGCTTGACAGGGGAGAATGGAAACACCATATATTTT.

The rearrangement uses TRBV7-6 and TRBJ1-5; TRBD1 might be the D (5 bases). Trimming took 1 base from V and 3 from J, leaving 13 bases between them. The germline V gene encodes CDR1 SGHVS and CDR2 FNYEAQ. The CDR3 sequence is 16 residues long. The CDR3 DNA reads as TGTGCCAGCAGCTTAGGCAATCAGGGTCTCAATCAGCCCCAGCATTTT. Residues: CASSLGNQGLNQPQHF. The complete variable domain, with remaining parts taken from reference TRBV7-6 and TRBJ1-5, reads GAGVSQSPRYKVTKRGQDVALRCDPISGHVSLYWYRQALGQGPEFLTYFNYEAQQDKSGLPNDRFSAERPEGSISTLTIQRTEQRDSAMYRCASSLGNQGLNQPQHFGDGTRLSIL.